These T cell receptor beta chains were read from a single sample in a study of shared clonotypes between healthy human individuals. The assay was immunoSEQ multiplex PCR, and TCRdb's table has in-frame clones only and misses some. The profile covers 1 million to 1.2 million clones, with roughly 80% appearing a single time and roughly 0.9% taken by the ten largest. The sequenced material came from memory CD4+ T cells from PBMCs. The receptors shown here come from a man between 18 and 35 years old in good health. Some clones in this sample may be carry-over from other donors' samples. The CDR3 runs from the conserved cysteine through the conserved F or W.

v_call: TRBV7-9; cdr3_aa: CASSLQGDTQYF
v_call: TRBV5-1; cdr3_aa: CASSLGPSNQPQHF
v_call: TRBV10-3; cdr3_aa: CAISESDRGSSYEQYF
v_call: TRBV6-6; cdr3_aa: CASTWGRARGEQFF
v_call: TRBV7-2; cdr3_aa: CASSLVQGTDTQYF
v_call: TRBV18; cdr3_aa: CASSVSFGRGALEAEAFF
v_call: TRBV6-5; cdr3_aa: CASEGSNYGYTF
v_call: TRBV5-1; cdr3_aa: CASSFDREETQYF
v_call: TRBV23-1; cdr3_aa: CAQQSRANVLTF
v_call: TRBV5-1; cdr3_aa: CASSSEAGVGTDTQYF
v_call: TRBV28; cdr3_aa: CASRDGQAPNTEAFF
v_call: TRBV5-1; cdr3_aa: CASSLGVDEQYF
v_call: TRBV9; cdr3_aa: CASSEGVYSNQPQHF
v_call: TRBV2; cdr3_aa: CASSSTAYSNQPQHF
v_call: TRBV18; cdr3_aa: CASSPTGFSGANVLTF
v_call: TRBV28; cdr3_aa: CASSAVGGESYGYTF
v_call: TRBV7-9; cdr3_aa: CASSLRGEAFF
v_call: TRBV5-1; cdr3_aa: CASSRGLGPDTQYF
v_call: TRBV6-6; cdr3_aa: CASSTTGTVVEQFF
v_call: TRBV7-9; cdr3_aa: CASSLRGNTGELFF
v_call: TRBV5-1; cdr3_aa: CASSFALAKGNEQFF
v_call: TRBV7-9; cdr3_aa: CASSLLGAKNIQYF
v_call: TRBV15; cdr3_aa: CATSSTGTGIGETQYF
v_call: TRBV2; cdr3_aa: CASSEDGGRTEAFF
v_call: TRBV2; cdr3_aa: CASRIGTYEQYF
v_call: TRBV7-9; cdr3_aa: CASSLGLAGWDEQFF
v_call: TRBV4-1; cdr3_aa: CASSQNRATGELFF
v_call: TRBV9; cdr3_aa: CASSVAPSAQETQYF
v_call: TRBV15; cdr3_aa: CATSEGTYGYTF
v_call: TRBV11-2; cdr3_aa: CASSLGLASTGELFF
v_call: TRBV27; cdr3_aa: CASRGLGQGNTEAFF
v_call: TRBV14; cdr3_aa: CASSQDRLAWAKNIQYF
v_call: TRBV27; cdr3_aa: CASSLSIGAYGYTF
v_call: TRBV5-4; cdr3_aa: CASSQNREWETQYF
v_call: TRBV29-1; cdr3_aa: CSVGFQGSLTGELFF
v_call: TRBV5-5; cdr3_aa: CASSLTSGEIYEQYF
v_call: TRBV30; cdr3_aa: CAWSPRAPYEQYF
v_call: TRBV19; cdr3_aa: CASSLSLTSGSIDEQFF
v_call: TRBV4-1; cdr3_aa: CASSQPTGPGHYGYTF
v_call: TRBV7-2; cdr3_aa: CASSGSRSPTGELFF
v_call: TRBV19; cdr3_aa: CASSHRLNEQFF
v_call: TRBV28; cdr3_aa: CASSPAGLSYEQYF
v_call: TRBV30; cdr3_aa: CASERYIETEAFF
v_call: TRBV9; cdr3_aa: CASSVDPSGNYEQYF
v_call: TRBV7-8; cdr3_aa: CASSPPGTIYNEQFF
v_call: TRBV18; cdr3_aa: CASSPRHREKAGELFF
v_call: TRBV19; cdr3_aa: CASSIARGTGNEQFF
v_call: TRBV27; cdr3_aa: CASSLPVGGGAYNEQFF
v_call: TRBV6-6; cdr3_aa: CASSYGPTTRTDTQYF
v_call: TRBV6-5; cdr3_aa: CASRPTVQETQYF
v_call: TRBV21-1; cdr3_aa: CASSGGFRQGRDEQYF
v_call: TRBV7-2; cdr3_aa: CASSPRVVIAVYTGELFF
v_call: TRBV9; cdr3_aa: CASSVAGGTGTVIETQYF
v_call: TRBV18; cdr3_aa: CASSSGITYEQYF
v_call: TRBV28; cdr3_aa: CASSQNVAGVANYGYTF